The 10 T cell receptor beta chains below were found in one sample sequenced in a study of ipilimumab plus nivolumab after autologous stem cell transplantation. The table came from immunoSEQ multiplex PCR; TCRdb's copy has only in-frame clones and leaves some out. The sample holds under 15,000 clones, approximately 69% seen once. The specimen was PBMCs, collected in a trial of ipilimumab plus nivolumab as post-transplant consolidation. These TCRs come from a male donor with diffuse large B-cell lymphoma.

The V and J genes are TRBV12-5 and TRBJ1-1, with unresolved D. V dropped 0 bases and J dropped 3 bases, with 5 bases sitting between them. Germline loops: CDR1 LGHNT, CDR2 FRNRAP. The CDR3 is 13 amino acids. The CDR3 DNA sequence: TGTGCTAGTGGTTTGGTAGGGCACACTGAAGCTTTCTTT. Translation gives CASGLVGHTEAFF.

J is TRBJ2-5 and V is TRBV5-1; D remains unclear. Between the trimmed V and J ends, which lost 4 bases and 4 bases, there was a span of 14 bases. Germline lookup yields CDR1 SGHRS and CDR2 YFSETQ. The CDR3 consists of 14 residues. Here the CDR3 reads CASSLAGSGETQYF. CDR3 coding DNA: TGCGCCAGCAGCCTGGCCGGGTCGGGAGAGACCCAGTACTTC.

The chain is built from TRBV15 and TRBJ2-5, with a weak D call TRBD2 (6 bases). The V gene lost 0 bases and the J gene lost 3 bases, with 8 bases spanning the gap. This CDR3 has 14 amino acids. Looked up from germline, CDR1 is LNHNV and CDR2 is YYDKDF (reference sequence). CDR3 region: CATSRDGRKETQYF. The CDR3 DNA is TGTGCCACCAGCAGAGACGGGAGAAAAGAGACCCAGTACTTC.

This clone is medium-sized within its sample. The rearrangement joins TRBV27 to TRBJ2-2; D not resolved. The V gene lost 5 bases and the J gene lost 5 bases, with 9 bases spanning the gap. Germline CDR1 MNHEY, CDR2 SMNVEV (reference sequence). The CDR3 is made up of 13 amino acids. The CDR3 here is CASSPRGTGELFF. CDR3 coding DNA: TGTGCCAGCAGTCCCCGAGGAACCGGGGAGCTGTTTTTT.

V is TRBV7-9 and J is TRBJ1-2, with 8 positions matching TRBD1. The V gene's germline CDR1 is SEHNR and CDR2 FQNEAQ (reference sequence). The V segment lost 5 bases and the J segment 8 bases; nucleotides outside the gene matches: 7. The CDR3 extends over 13 amino acids. CDR3 sequence (DNA): TGTGCCAGCAGCCGAGACAGGGGTGACGGCTACACCTTC. Residues: CASSRDRGDGYTF.

This chain connects TRBV5-8 to TRBJ2-2; weak D call: TRBD1 (7 bases). The V gene's germline CDR1 is SGHTS and CDR2 YDEGEE. V lost 4 bases and J lost 5, with 15 bases in between. The CDR3 runs 15 residues. The DNA for the CDR3 is TGTGCCAGCAGCCTGGAGGGGGCCGGAACCGGGGAGCTGTTTTTT. Translation: CASSLEGAGTGELFF.

The sample holds one count of this clone. The J gene is TRBJ1-5, the V gene TRBV4-3, with D possibly TRBD1 on 5 matching bases. V was trimmed by 0 bases and J by 3 bases, leaving 9 bases between them. The CDR3 is made up of 15 amino acids. From germline, CDR1 is LGHNA and CDR2 YSLEER. The CDR3 DNA reads as TGCGCCAGCAGCCAAGAAGCAGGGATCAATCAGCCCCAGCATTTT. The encoded protein is CASSQEAGINQPQHF.

This sequence joins TRBV6-5 and TRBJ2-7; 8 bases match TRBD2. Trimming took 3 bases from V and 3 from J; bases not matched to a gene: 7. Per the germline V gene, CDR1 is MNHEY and CDR2 is SVGAGI. This CDR3 comprises 15 residues. The CDR3 DNA is TGTGCCAGCAGTTATAGCGGTAGCGGGGTCTACGAGCAGTACTTC. Residues: CASSYSGSGVYEQYF.

This clone has only one observation. V gene TRBV12-2 combines with J gene TRBJ1-4. TRBV12-2 is designated a pseudogene. This CDR3 region has 15 residues. The CDR3: CASRLDSRRNEKLFF. CDR3 bases: TGTGCAAGTCGCTTAGATTCCCGTCGTAATGAAAAACTGTTTTTT.

By share, this clone counts as large. The chain combines TRBV9 with TRBJ2-2; D gene unclear. Germline CDR1 reads SGDLS; CDR2 reads YYNGEE. Trimming took 3 bases from V and 1 from J, leaving 7 bases between them. There are 14 residues in the CDR3. The CDR3 protein is CASSGRQNTGELFF. The CDR3 region has the DNA TGTGCCAGCAGCGGGCGACAGAACACCGGGGAGCTGTTTTTT.